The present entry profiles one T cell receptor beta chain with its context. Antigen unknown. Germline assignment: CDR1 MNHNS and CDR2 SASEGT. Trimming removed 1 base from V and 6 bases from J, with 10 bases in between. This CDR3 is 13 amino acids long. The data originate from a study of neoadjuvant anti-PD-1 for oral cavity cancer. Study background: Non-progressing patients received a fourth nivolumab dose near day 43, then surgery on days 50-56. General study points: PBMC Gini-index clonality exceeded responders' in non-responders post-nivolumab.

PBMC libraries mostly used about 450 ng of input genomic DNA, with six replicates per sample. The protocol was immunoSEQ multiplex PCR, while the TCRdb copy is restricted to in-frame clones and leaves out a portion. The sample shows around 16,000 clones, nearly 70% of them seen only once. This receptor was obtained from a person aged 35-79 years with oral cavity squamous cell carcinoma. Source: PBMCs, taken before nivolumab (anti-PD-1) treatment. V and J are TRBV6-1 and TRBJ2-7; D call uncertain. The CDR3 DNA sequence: TGTGCCAGCAGTGAAGGTGCCGAACGCGAGCAGTACTTC. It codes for CASSEGAEREQYF.